Listed below are T cell receptor beta chains from one sample, sequenced in a study of chemoradiotherapy in HPV16-positive cancers. TCRdb keeps only in-frame clones here, not all; method: immunoSEQ multiplex PCR. Here the sample spans around 8,000 clones, 75% to 85% being singletons. This material was collected from a patient who underwent chemoradiotherapy. The receptor source for this set is a human donor with HPV-associated anogenital cancer. Each CDR3 is given with its conserved first and last residue. Each record gives: J gene, clone size, V gene, D gene, CDR3 protein, CDR3 DNA. A D gene is named only where the DNA matches it firmly. Rows may omit the clone size; those that give it use once, few, many or a size class.

TRBJ1-4,few,TRBV19,-,CASSNGRGEKLFF,TGTGCCAGTAGCAATGGGAGAGGTGAAAAACTGTTTTTT
TRBJ2-3,-,TRBV30,TRBD2,CAYLAGAFGASTDTQYF,TGTGCCTATTTAGCGGGAGCTTTCGGGGCCAGCACAGATACGCAGTATTTT
TRBJ2-1,-,TRBV19,TRBD1,CASSVNRGTHNEQFF,TGTGCCAGTAGCGTTAACAGGGGTACTCACAATGAGCAGTTCTTC
TRBJ2-1,few,TRBV27,-,CASGPSLGSYNEQFF,TGTGCCAGCGGGCCTTCTCTGGGCTCCTACAATGAGCAGTTCTTC
TRBJ1-2,-,TRBV5-1,-,CAIPPGVDGYTF,TGCGCCATCCCCCCAGGGGTTGATGGCTACACCTTC
TRBJ2-2,-,TRBV2,-,CASSRLGPTGELFF,TGTGCCAGCAGCCGACTAGGACCGACCGGGGAGCTGTTTTTT
TRBJ1-3,-,TRBV5-1,-,CASSPDGNTIYF,TGCGCCAGCAGCCCCGACGGAAACACCATATATTTT
TRBJ2-2,-,TRBV19,-,CASSSGANGRGELFF,TGTGCCAGTAGTAGCGGGGCCAACGGGCGCGGGGAGCTGTTTTTT
TRBJ2-7,few,TRBV14,-,CASSLVRGSYEQYF,TGTGCCAGCAGCCTCGTCCGTGGGTCCTACGAGCAGTACTTC
TRBJ1-1,-,TRBV19,-,CASTGPLNTEAFF,TGTGCCAGTACAGGACCACTTAACACTGAAGCTTTCTTT
TRBJ2-7,-,TRBV30,-,CAWSGSDEQYF,TGTGCCTGGAGTGGCAGCGACGAGCAGTACTTC
TRBJ2-1,-,TRBV28,TRBD2,CASSSPPGLEANEQFF,TGTGCCAGCAGTTCCCCTCCCGGACTAGAGGCCAATGAGCAGTTCTTC
TRBJ2-1,-,TRBV25-1,TRBD2,CASRGVVTGGENEQFF,TGTGCCAGCAGGGGGGTGGTGACGGGGGGTGAGAATGAGCAGTTCTTC
TRBJ1-2,-,TRBV6-5,-,CASSSIFYGYTF,TGTGCCAGCAGTTCGATCTTCTATGGCTACACCTTC
TRBJ1-2,few,TRBV29-1,-,CSVYREGYGYTF,TGCAGCGTTTACAGGGAGGGGTATGGCTACACCTTC
TRBJ2-7,-,TRBV11-2,-,CASSLDSHEQYF,TGTGCCAGCAGCTTAGATTCCCACGAGCAGTACTTC
TRBJ1-5,once,TRBV6-1,-,CASSDLLGSQPQHF,TGTGCCAGCAGTGATCTTTTGGGCAGTCAGCCCCAGCATTTT
TRBJ2-3,-,TRBV7-2,-,CASSPTGTDTQYF,TGTGCCAGCAGCCCGACGGGCACAGATACGCAGTATTTT
TRBJ2-2,-,TRBV10-2,-,CASSVGVAGELFF,TGCGCCAGCAGTGTCGGCGTTGCCGGGGAGCTGTTTTTT
TRBJ2-7,-,TRBV6-6,-,CASIKGQAVYEQYF,TGTGCCAGCATCAAGGGCCAGGCTGTCTACGAGCAGTACTTC
TRBJ2-2,-,TRBV11-1,-,CATSTLPNTGELFF,TGTGCCACCTCCACTCTCCCAAACACCGGGGAGCTGTTTTTT
TRBJ1-1,few,TRBV25-1,-,CASRWGTEAFF,TGTGCCAGCAGGTGGGGGACTGAAGCTTTCTTT